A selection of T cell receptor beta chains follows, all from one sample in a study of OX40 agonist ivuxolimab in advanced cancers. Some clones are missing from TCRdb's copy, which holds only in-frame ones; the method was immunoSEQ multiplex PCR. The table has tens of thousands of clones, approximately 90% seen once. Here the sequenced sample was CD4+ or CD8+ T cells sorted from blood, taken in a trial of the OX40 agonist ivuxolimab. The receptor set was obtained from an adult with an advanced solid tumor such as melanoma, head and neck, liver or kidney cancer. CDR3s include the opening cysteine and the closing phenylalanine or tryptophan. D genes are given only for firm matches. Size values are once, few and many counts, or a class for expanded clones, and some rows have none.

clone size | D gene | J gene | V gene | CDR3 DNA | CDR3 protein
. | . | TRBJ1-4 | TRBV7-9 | TGTGCCAGCAGCGCCAACCCCGGGACTGGGGGGGAAAAACTGTTTTTT | CASSANPGTGGEKLFF
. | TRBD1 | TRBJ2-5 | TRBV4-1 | TGCGCCAGCAGCCAAGCTCCAACAGGGGGCGAGACCCAGTACTTC | CASSQAPTGGETQYF
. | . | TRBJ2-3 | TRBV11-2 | TGTGCCAGCAGCGGGACTTCTAGCACAGATACGCAGTATTTT | CASSGTSSTDTQYF
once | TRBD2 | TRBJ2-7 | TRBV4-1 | TGCGCCAGCAGCCACGGACTAGCGGGGCTCAGCTCCTACGAGCAGTACTTC | CASSHGLAGLSSYEQYF
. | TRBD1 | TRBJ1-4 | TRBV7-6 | TGTGCCAGCAGCTACACAGGGGCAACTAATGAAAAACTGTTTTTT | CASSYTGATNEKLFF
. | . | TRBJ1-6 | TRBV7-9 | TGTGCCAGCAGCCCGTCGGGGAATTCACCCCTCCACTTT | CASSPSGNSPLHF
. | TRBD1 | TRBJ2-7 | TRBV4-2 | TGTGCCAGCAGCCAAATTGCGGGACAGGGTTTGGGCGAGCAGTACTTC | CASSQIAGQGLGEQYF
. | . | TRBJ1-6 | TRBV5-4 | TGTGCCAGCAGCTTGGGTAGAGATTCACCCCTCCACTTT | CASSLGRDSPLHF
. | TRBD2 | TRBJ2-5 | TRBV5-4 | TGTGCCAGCAGCTTGGGGCGGGGGGCGAATCCAGAGACCCAGTACTTC | CASSLGRGANPETQYF
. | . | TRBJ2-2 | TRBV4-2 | TGTGCCAGCAGCCAAGATACGCGGGGGAACACCGGGGAGCTGTTTTTT | CASSQDTRGNTGELFF
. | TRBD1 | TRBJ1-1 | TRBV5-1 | TGCGCCAGCAGCTTGACCAGGACAGGGATGAACACTGAAGCTTTCTTT | CASSLTRTGMNTEAFF
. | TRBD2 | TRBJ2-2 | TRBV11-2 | TGTGCCAGCAGCACCCAGAGGGGACTAGCGAGAAACACCGGGGAGCTGTTTTTT | CASSTQRGLARNTGELFF
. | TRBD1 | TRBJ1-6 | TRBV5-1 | TGCGCCAGCAGCTTGGACGAAACAGGGGGGGGATCACCCCTCCACTTT | CASSLDETGGGSPLHF
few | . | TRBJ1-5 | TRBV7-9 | TGTGCCAGCAGCCGGGGCAGCAATCAGCCCCAGCATTTT | CASSRGSNQPQHF
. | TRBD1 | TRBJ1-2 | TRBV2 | TGTGCCAGCAGACCCGGGACAGGGGAAGGCTACACCTTC | CASRPGTGEGYTF
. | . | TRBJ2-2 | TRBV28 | TGTGCCAGCAGTTCTGGGGGCGAAACCGGGGAGCTGTTTTTT | CASSSGGETGELFF
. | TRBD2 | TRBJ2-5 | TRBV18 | TGTGCCAGCTCAGCCGGGACTAGCGGGTTGAATGACGTAGAGACCCAGTACTTC | CASSAGTSGLNDVETQYF
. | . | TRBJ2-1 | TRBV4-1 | TGCGCCAGCAGCCAACCTCTTAGGGGTAGCTCCTACAATGAGCAGTTCTTC | CASSQPLRGSSYNEQFF
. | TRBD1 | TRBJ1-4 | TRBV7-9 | TGTGCCAGCAGCCCCGGGGGGACAGGGCTCGAAAAACTGTTTTTT | CASSPGGTGLEKLFF
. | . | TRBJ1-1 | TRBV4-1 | TGCGCCAGCAGCCAAGATAGAGGGGCCTACACTGAAGCTTTCTTT | CASSQDRGAYTEAFF
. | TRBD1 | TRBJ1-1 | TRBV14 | TGTGCCAGCAGCCTCCAGGGGGGGAACACTGAAGCTTTCTTT | CASSLQGGNTEAFF
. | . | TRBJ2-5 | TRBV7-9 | TGTGCCAGCACCTACAGCGGCGCCCAAGAGACCCAGTACTTC | CASTYSGAQETQYF
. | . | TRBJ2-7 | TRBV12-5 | TGTGCTAGTGGTTTGGTAGCAGGGGCTAGCGAGCAGTACTTC | CASGLVAGASEQYF
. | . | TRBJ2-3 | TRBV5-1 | TGCGCCAGCAGCTGGCAAGGGGGGCGGTCAGATACGCAGTATTTT | CASSWQGGRSDTQYF
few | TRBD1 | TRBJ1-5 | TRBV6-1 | TGTGCCAGCAGTGAGATGGGACAGGGCAATCAGCCCCAGCATTTT | CASSEMGQGNQPQHF
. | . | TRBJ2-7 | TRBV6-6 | TGTGCCAGCAGCCCCACCGGGACTTCCACCTACGAGCAGTACTTC | CASSPTGTSTYEQYF
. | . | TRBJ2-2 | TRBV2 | TGTGCCAGCAGTGTTGAAGCGGGGAACACCGGGGAGCTGTTTTTT | CASSVEAGNTGELFF
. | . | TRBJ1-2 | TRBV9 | TGTGCCAGCAGCGTTAGCCCGCAATCCGATGGCTACACCTTC | CASSVSPQSDGYTF
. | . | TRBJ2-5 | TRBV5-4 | TGTGCCAGCAGCTTGTGGACTGAAACCCAGTACTTC | CASSLWTETQYF
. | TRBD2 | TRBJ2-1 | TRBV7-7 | TGTGCTAGCAGCCCCGGGACTAGCGGAAACAATGAGCAGTTCTTC | CASSPGTSGNNEQFF
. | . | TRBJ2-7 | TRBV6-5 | TGTGCCAGCAGTTACTCGGCACAAGAGGGCTACGAGCAGTACTTC | CASSYSAQEGYEQYF
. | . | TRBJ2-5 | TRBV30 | TGTGCCTGGAGTGGTAGCGGCGGGGAGACCCAGTACTTC | CAWSGSGGETQYF
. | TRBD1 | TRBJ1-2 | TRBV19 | TGTGCCACCCCGGGACAGGGATTGGGTGGCTACACCTTC | CATPGQGLGGYTF
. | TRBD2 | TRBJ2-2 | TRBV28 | TGTGCCAGCAGTTTCCCCCTAGGGACTAGCGGGGGGACCGGGGAGCTGTTTTTT | CASSFPLGTSGGTGELFF
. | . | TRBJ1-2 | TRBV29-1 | TGCAGCGTTGGAGGGTGGGGGAATGGCTACACCTTC | CSVGGWGNGYTF
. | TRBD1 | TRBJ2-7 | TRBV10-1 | TGCGCCAGCAGTGAGGGACAGGGAACTAACCACGAGCAGTACTTC | CASSEGQGTNHEQYF
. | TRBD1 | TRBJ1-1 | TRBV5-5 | TGTGCCAGCAGCTTCACAGGGGACACTGAAGCTTTCTTT | CASSFTGDTEAFF
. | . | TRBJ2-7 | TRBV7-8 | TGTGCCAGCAGCTCCAAGACACGACAGGCCTCCTACGAGCAGTACTTC | CASSSKTRQASYEQYF
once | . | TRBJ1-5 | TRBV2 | TGTGCCAGCAGTGCGACAGACATTAGCAATCAGCCCCAGCATTTT | CASSATDISNQPQHF
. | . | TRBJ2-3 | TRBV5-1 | TGCGCCAGCAGCTTGGTGGGCGCCGACGGCACAGATACGCAGTATTTT | CASSLVGADGTDTQYF
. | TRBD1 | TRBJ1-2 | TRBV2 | TGTGCCAGCAGTGAAGGGACAGGGAACTATGGCTACACCTTC | CASSEGTGNYGYTF
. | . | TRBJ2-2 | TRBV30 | TGTGCCTGGAGTGTCGGACCGACCACCGGGGAGCTGTTTTTT | CAWSVGPTTGELFF
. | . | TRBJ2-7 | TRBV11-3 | TGTGCCAGCAGCTTAGATTGGGCTAGCGCTCGTGGTATCTACGAGCAGTACTTC | CASSLDWASARGIYEQYF
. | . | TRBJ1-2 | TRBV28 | TGTGCCAGCAGTTCGGGACAACAAAACTATGGCTACACCTTC | CASSSGQQNYGYTF
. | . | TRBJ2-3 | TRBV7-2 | TGTGCCAGCAGCTTAGGAGGGAACACAGATACGCAGTATTTT | CASSLGGNTDTQYF
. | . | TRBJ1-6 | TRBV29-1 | TGCAGCCTCTCAGGGGTGGCTCACAAAAGCTCCTATAATTCACCCCTCCACTTT | CSLSGVAHKSSYNSPLHF
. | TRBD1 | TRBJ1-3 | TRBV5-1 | TGCGCCAGCAGCTTGGGTGGACAGGGCTCTGGAAACACCATATATTTT | CASSLGGQGSGNTIYF
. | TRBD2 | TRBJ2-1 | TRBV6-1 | TGTGCCAGCAGCGGTCTAGCGGGAGCTAGCAATGAGCAGTTCTTC | CASSGLAGASNEQFF
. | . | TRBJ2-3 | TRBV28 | TGTGCCAGCAGTTTTGAGGGGGGACTTATCGATACGCAGTATTTT | CASSFEGGLIDTQYF
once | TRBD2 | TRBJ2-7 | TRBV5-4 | TGTGCCAGCAGCTTGCAGGCTAGCGGGGCCCGGGGAGAGCAGTACTTC | CASSLQASGARGEQYF
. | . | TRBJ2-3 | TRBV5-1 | TGCGCCAGCAGCCAGGACGGTCCAGATACGCAGTATTTT | CASSQDGPDTQYF
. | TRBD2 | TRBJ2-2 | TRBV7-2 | TGTGCCAGCAGCTTCTTATTAGCGGGACGGAGGGGCGGGGAGCTGTTTTTT | CASSFLLAGRRGGELFF
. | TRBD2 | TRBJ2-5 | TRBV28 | TGTGCCAGCAGTTTAGCGGGGGGGCCCCAAGAGACCCAGTACTTC | CASSLAGGPQETQYF
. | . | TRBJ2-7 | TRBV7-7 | TGTGCTAGCAGCCGCAACGGGGCCTACGAGCAGTACTTC | CASSRNGAYEQYF